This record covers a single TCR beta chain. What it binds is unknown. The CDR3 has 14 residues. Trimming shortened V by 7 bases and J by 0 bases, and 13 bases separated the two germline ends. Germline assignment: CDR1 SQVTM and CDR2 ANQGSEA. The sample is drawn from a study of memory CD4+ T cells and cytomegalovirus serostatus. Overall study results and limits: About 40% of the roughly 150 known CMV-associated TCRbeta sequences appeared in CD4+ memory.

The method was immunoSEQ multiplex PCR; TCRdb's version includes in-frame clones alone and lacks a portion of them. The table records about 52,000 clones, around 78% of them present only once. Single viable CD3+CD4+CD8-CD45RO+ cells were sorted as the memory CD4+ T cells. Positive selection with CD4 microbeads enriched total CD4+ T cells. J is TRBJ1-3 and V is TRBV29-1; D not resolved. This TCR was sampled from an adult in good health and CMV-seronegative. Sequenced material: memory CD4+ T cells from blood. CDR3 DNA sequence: TGCAGCGCAACTAGGTCCCTCTCTGGAAACACCATATATTTT. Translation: CSATRSLSGNTIYF. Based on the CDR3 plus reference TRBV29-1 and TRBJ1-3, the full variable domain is SAVISQKPSRDICQRGTSLTIQCQVDSQVTMMFWYRQQPGQSLTLIATANQGSEATYESGFVIDKFPISRPNLTFSTLTVSNMSPEDSSIYLCSATRSLSGNTIYFGEGSWLTVV.